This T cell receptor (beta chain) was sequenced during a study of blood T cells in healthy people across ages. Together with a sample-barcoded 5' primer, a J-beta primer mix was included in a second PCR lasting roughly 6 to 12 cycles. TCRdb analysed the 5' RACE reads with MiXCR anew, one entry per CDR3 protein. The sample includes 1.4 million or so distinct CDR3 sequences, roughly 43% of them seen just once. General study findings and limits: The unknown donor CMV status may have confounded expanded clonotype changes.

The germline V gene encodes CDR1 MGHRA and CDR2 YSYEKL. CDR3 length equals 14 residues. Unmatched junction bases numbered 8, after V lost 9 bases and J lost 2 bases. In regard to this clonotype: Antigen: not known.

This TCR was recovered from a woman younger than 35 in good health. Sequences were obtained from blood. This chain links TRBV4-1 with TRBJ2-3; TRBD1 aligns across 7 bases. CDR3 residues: CASKQGRNTDTQYF. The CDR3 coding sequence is TGCGCCAGTAAACAGGGGCGGAACACAGATACGCAGTATTTT.